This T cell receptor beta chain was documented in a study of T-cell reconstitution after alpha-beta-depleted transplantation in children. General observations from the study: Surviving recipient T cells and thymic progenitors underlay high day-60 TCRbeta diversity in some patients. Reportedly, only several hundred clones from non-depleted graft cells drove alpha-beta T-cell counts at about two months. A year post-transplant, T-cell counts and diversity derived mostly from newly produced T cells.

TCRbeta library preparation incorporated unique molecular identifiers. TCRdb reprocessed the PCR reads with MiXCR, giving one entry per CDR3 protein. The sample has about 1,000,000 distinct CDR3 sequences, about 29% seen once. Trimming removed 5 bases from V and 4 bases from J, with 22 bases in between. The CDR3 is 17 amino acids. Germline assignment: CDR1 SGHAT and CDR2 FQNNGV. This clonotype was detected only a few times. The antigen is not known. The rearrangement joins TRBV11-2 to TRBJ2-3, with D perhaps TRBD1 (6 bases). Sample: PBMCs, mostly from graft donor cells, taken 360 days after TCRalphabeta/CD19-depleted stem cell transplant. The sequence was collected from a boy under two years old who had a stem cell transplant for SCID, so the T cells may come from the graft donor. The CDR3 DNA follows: TGTGCCAGCAGCCAGGCATGGGGGCAGGGGAACGCAGATACGCAGTATTTT. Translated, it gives CASSQAWGQGNADTQYF.